The present T cell receptor (beta chain) was sequenced within a study of T-cell memory formation after mild COVID-19. Study-wide findings and caveats: Whereas later expanders leaned CD4+, clones contracting day 15 to 85 showed a balanced CD4/CD8 makeup.

TCRdb ran MiXCR on the 5' RACE reads and lists one entry per CDR3 protein. Of 500,000 to 600,000 distinct CDR3 sequences detected, more than 15% appear once; the ten largest clones hold 12%. This clonotype was seen a handful of times. Its specificity is unknown. J was trimmed by 7 bases and V by 7 bases; bases with no gene match: 13. The CDR3 contains 15 residues. The chain links TRBV12-3 or TRBV12-4 to TRBJ2-7; 10 bases align to TRBD2. Material: PBMCs or a T cell subset sorted from them (not recorded which). The receptor's source is an adult woman who had mild COVID-19 (a few samples of this study predate the infection). Cell type and time point are not known. CDR3 sequence: CASTVRGLAGEEQYF. The CDR3, as DNA: TGTGCCAGCACCGTACGTGGGCTAGCGGGAGAAGAGCAGTACTTC.